One sample yielded the 10 T cell receptor beta chains listed below, sequenced in a study of T cells in women clearing cervical HPV infection. Libraries were prepared by immunoSEQ multiplex PCR; TCRdb keeps only in-frame clonotypes and omits some of them. The table for this sample gives under 50,000 clones. Sequencing was done on a sample of blood buffy coat. The receptors shown here come from a woman between 18 and 69 years old with a cervical HPV16 infection that either progressed to CIN3+ or cleared (not recorded which).

On this clone itself: The read terminates 3 residues before the CDR3 end, so the remaining end is supplied by the germline J gene. The chain recombines TRBV19 with TRBJ1-3, with D unresolved. From germline, CDR1 is LNHDA and CDR2 SQIVND (reference sequence). V was pared by 2 bases and J by 0 bases, with 8 bases between. The CDR3 is 15 amino acids. The CDR3 protein is CASSITPGSGNTIYF. The CDR3 DNA, read in part, is TGTGCCAGTAGTATAACCCCAGGCTCTGGAAACACC.

CDR3: CSVEDFYGQYF. CDR3 DNA (partial): TGCAGCGTTGAAGACTTCTATGGT. This rearrangement joins TRBV29-1 to TRBJ2-4; D ambiguous. The sequenced fragment ends 3 residues before the CDR3 boundary, so the rest is inferred from the germline J gene. CDR3 length equals 11 residues. Looked up from germline, CDR1 is SQVTM and CDR2 is ANQGSEA.

Of note for this clone: The sequence runs out 3 residues before the end of the CDR3; the remainder is reconstructed from the germline J gene. The gene calls are TRBV6-2 or TRBV6-3 and TRBJ1-3; no definite D call. V dropped 8 bases and J dropped 4 bases, with 15 bases sitting between them. The CDR3 is 14 amino acids. Per germline, CDR1 MNHEY and CDR2 SVGEGT. The CDR3: CASSPGGLGNTIYF. The DNA read from the CDR3 is TGTGCCAGCTCTCCCGGCGGGTTAGGAAACACC.

Regarding this clone: The read finishes 3 residues shy of the CDR3 end, and the germline J gene is used to complete it. The chain recombines TRBV19 with TRBJ2-3; 11 bases match TRBD1. From germline, CDR1 is LNHDA and CDR2 SQIVND (reference sequence). The V gene end was trimmed by 5 bases and the J gene end by 1 base; junction bases not matched to a gene: 5. The CDR3 consists of 16 residues. CDR3 region: CASSPVGQGGTDTQYF. CDR3 DNA, as far as it was read: TGTGCCAGTAGTCCCGTGGGACAGGGGGGCACAGATACG.

A note on this clone: The read comes to an end 3 residues before the CDR3 does, leaving the germline J gene to fill in the end. The rearrangement uses TRBV6-1 and TRBJ2-7, with 9 nucleotides matching TRBD1. The trim removed 2 bases at V and 3 bases at J, leaving 8 bases unmatched. CDR3 length equals 16 residues. Germline CDR1 and CDR2: MNHNS and SASEGT. Partial CDR3 DNA: TGTGCCAGCAGTGAAACTGGGACAGGGTTTATCTACGAG. Amino acid sequence: CASSETGTGFIYE. In full, the CDR3 reads CASSETGTGFIYEQYF.

CDR3 DNA, as far as it was read: TGCGCCAGCAGCTCCGACAGGGGCCACACAGATACG. This codes for CASSSDRGHTDT. The complete CDR3 reads CASSSDRGHTDTQYF. The chain is built from TRBV5-1 and TRBJ2-3; 8 nucleotides match TRBD1. The observed sequence ends 3 residues before the CDR3 terminus, with the missing tail filled in from the germline J gene. The CDR3 totals 15 residues. Germline V gene lookup returns CDR1 SGHRS and CDR2 YFSETQ. V shed 3 bases, J shed 2 bases, and the junction held 5 bases outside the gene matches.

Notes on this clone: A junction end diverges from the germline sequence, so it may reflect a read error. The read is 3 residues too short to cover the CDR3 end, so that end is filled in from the germline J gene. Other DNA sequences in this sample translate to the same CDR3. This chain links TRBV7-3 with TRBJ1-3; perhaps TRBD1 as D (5 bases). Germline loops: CDR1 SGHTA, CDR2 FQGTGA. The CDR3 contains 14 residues. The DNA read from the CDR3 is TGTGCCAGCAGCTTATCAGGGTCCGGAAACACA. It yields the protein CASSLSGSGNT. The entire CDR3 protein is CASSLSGSGNTIYF.

In the case of this clone: The sequence runs out 3 residues before the end of the CDR3; the remainder is reconstructed from the germline J gene. The chain recombines TRBV18 with TRBJ1-2, with D perhaps matching TRBD1 (5 bases). The germline CDR1 and CDR2 sequences are KGHSH and LQKENI. CDR3 length: 16 amino acids. The part of the CDR3 DNA that was read is TGTGCCAGCTCACTTGGGACCGGGACTAACTCCTACGAC. Amino acid sequence: CASSLGTGTNSYD. The CDR3 reads in full as CASSLGTGTNSYDYTF.

As for this clone: The CDR3 end falls 3 residues outside the read, so it is completed with the germline J gene. The V call is TRBV6-2 or TRBV6-3, the J call TRBJ1-3; D ambiguous. Looked up from germline, CDR1 is MNHEY and CDR2 is SVGEGT. Trimming took off 0 bases at V and 4 bases at J, with 4 bases between the two ends. This CDR3 spans 13 amino acids. The covered CDR3 bases are TGTGCCAGCAGTTACTCGACAGGAAACACC. This gives the protein CASSYSTGNT. The entire CDR3 reads CASSYSTGNTIYF.

In regard to this clone: The CDR3 end falls 3 residues outside the read, so it is completed with the germline J gene. This specimen includes other DNA sequences encoding the same CDR3. This chain joins TRBV6-1 and TRBJ1-3, with no clear D. The CDR3 has 14 amino acids. The V gene lost 4 bases and the J gene lost 4 bases, with 11 bases spanning the gap. Germline values: CDR1 MNHNS, CDR2 SASEGT. The CDR3 bases that were read are TGTGCCAGCAGTGGTGGGTCTAGGGGAAACACC. This translates into CASSGGSRGNT. The full-length CDR3 reads as CASSGGSRGNTIYF.